These T cell receptor beta chains were read from a single sample in a study of spatial heterogeneity in lung cancer. Via MiXCR, TCRdb re-called the 5' RACE reads, giving one row per CDR3 protein. This table has about 92,000 distinct CDR3 sequences, around 12% appearing once. The sample here was PBMCs, taken at surgery. The receptors were sampled from a male donor with early-stage non-small cell lung cancer. CDR3s include the opening cysteine and the closing phenylalanine or tryptophan. The D gene is left open where the match is weak. Not every row has a clone size; where given, it reads once, few, many or a size class.

j_call	v_call	d_call	clone_size	cdr3_aa	cdr3_nt
TRBJ2-7	TRBV12-3/TRBV12-4	.	many	CASSPQAPPLSYEQYF	TGTGCCAGCAGTCCACAGGCCCCTCCCCTCTCCTACGAGCAGTACTTC
TRBJ2-5	TRBV11-1	.	.	CASSLALGGQETQYF	TGTGCCAGCAGCTTAGCCCTGGGGGGCCAAGAGACCCAGTACTTC
TRBJ2-7	TRBV12-3/TRBV12-4	.	many	CASSSAQSVSYEQYF	TGTGCCAGCAGCTCGGCCCAAAGCGTCTCCTACGAGCAGTACTTC
TRBJ2-5	TRBV24-1	.	.	CATRETGQETQYF	TGTGCCACCAGGGAAACCGGCCAAGAGACCCAGTACTTC
TRBJ2-3	TRBV7-2	TRBD2	many	CASSPERDLTDTQYF	TGTGCCAGCAGCCCGGAGCGGGATCTCACAGATACGCAGTATTTT
TRBJ2-7	TRBV10-3	TRBD2	.	CAISRTSGAINANF	TGTGCCATCAGTCGGACTAGCGGGGCCATAAATGCAAACTTC
TRBJ2-5	TRBV20-1	.	few	CSAREGRQYF	TGCAGTGCTAGAGAGGGCCGTCAGTACTTC
TRBJ2-6	TRBV12-3/TRBV12-4	.	.	CASAPLPQGGSGANVLTF	TGTGCCAGCGCCCCCTTGCCACAGGGGGGGTCTGGGGCCAACGTCCTGACTTTC
TRBJ2-6	TRBV12-3/TRBV12-4	TRBD1	many	CASNNGQGRSGANVLTF	TGTGCCAGCAATAACGGACAGGGCCGCTCTGGGGCCAACGTCCTGACTTTC
TRBJ2-3	TRBV6-2/TRBV6-3	.	many	CASSLRDVVPDTQYF	TGTGCCAGCAGTCTCCGAGATGTGGTTCCAGATACGCAGTATTTT
TRBJ2-1	TRBV5-1	TRBD2	.	CASSLALAGSSVGEQFF	TGCGCCAGCAGCTTGGCTCTAGCGGGATCATCTGTCGGCGAGCAGTTCTTC
TRBJ2-7	TRBV7-9	.	.	CASSLVDSSYEQYF	TGTGCCAGCAGCTTAGTGGACAGCTCCTACGAGCAGTACTTC
TRBJ1-2	TRBV5-1	TRBD1	.	CASSSTQGANYGYTF	TGCGCCAGCAGCTCAACTCAGGGGGCTAACTATGGCTACACCTTC
TRBJ1-2	TRBV28	.	many	CASSLKGFYGYTF	TGTGCCAGCAGTTTGAAGGGGTTCTATGGCTACACCTTC
TRBJ1-1	TRBV4-3	.	few	CASSQELGPDTEAFF	TGCGCCAGCAGCCAAGAGTTGGGGCCGGACACTGAAGCTTTCTTT
TRBJ1-6	TRBV4-3	.	.	CASSQDPDRNSPLHF	TGCGCCAGCAGCCAAGATCCGGACCGAAATTCACCCCTCCACTTT
TRBJ2-3	TRBV5-8	TRBD2	many	CASSLSQAGYTDTQYF	TGTGCCAGCAGCTTGAGTCAAGCGGGGTACACAGATACGCAGTATTTT
TRBJ2-7	TRBV6-6	.	few	CASSYGRGLSYEQYF	TGTGCCAGCAGTTACGGGCGGGGGCTATCCTACGAGCAGTACTTC
TRBJ1-1	TRBV7-3	TRBD1	.	CASTQGAGTEAFF	TGTGCCAGCACCCAGGGGGCGGGCACTGAAGCTTTCTTT
TRBJ2-1	TRBV18	.	.	CASSPPAGVNNEQFF	TGTGCCAGCTCACCACCCGCAGGGGTCAACAATGAGCAGTTCTTC
TRBJ1-2	TRBV6-4	.	.	CASSDGQGQGYTF	TGTGCCAGCAGTGATGGGCAGGGTCAAGGCTACACCTTC
TRBJ1-1	TRBV7-9	.	few	CASSLSLATDTEAFF	TGTGCCAGCAGCTTAAGCCTGGCGACTGACACTGAAGCTTTCTTT
TRBJ2-3	TRBV4-2	.	.	CASSQDAGRTDTQYF	TGTGCCAGCAGCCAAGACGCGGGTCGCACAGATACGCAGTATTTT
TRBJ2-2	TRBV20-1	TRBD2	.	CSATTGLAGGSTGELFF	TGCAGTGCTACTACGGGACTAGCGGGAGGGAGCACCGGGGAGCTGTTTTTT
TRBJ2-7	TRBV28	.	.	CASSLGPGGKLTYEQYF	TGTGCCAGCAGTTTAGGCCCCGGAGGCAAGTTAACCTACGAGCAGTACTTC
TRBJ1-4	TRBV15	.	many	CATSRLNEKLFF	TGTGCCACCAGCAGGCTTAATGAAAAACTGTTTTTT
TRBJ1-1	TRBV20-1	.	.	CSARVSMNTEAFF	TGCAGTGCTAGGGTCAGTATGAACACTGAAGCTTTCTTT
TRBJ2-1	TRBV6-2/TRBV6-3	TRBD2	.	CASSYSTLAGNSYNEQFF	TGTGCCAGCAGTTACTCGACGCTAGCGGGGAACTCCTACAATGAGCAGTTCTTC
TRBJ2-2	TRBV4-1	.	.	CASSQVSGELFF	TGCGCCAGCAGCCAAGTATCCGGGGAGCTGTTTTTT
TRBJ2-3	TRBV7-3	.	few	CASSSDSLGTDTQYF	TGTGCCAGCAGCTCAGATAGCTTGGGCACAGATACGCAGTATTTT
TRBJ1-2	TRBV20-1	.	few	CSAPRAGRGYTF	TGCAGTGCCCCTAGGGCAGGGAGGGGCTACACCTTC